This entry is about one T cell receptor (beta chain). Germline values: CDR1 DFQATT, CDR2 SNEGSKA (reference sequence). This CDR3 is 16 amino acids long. A second roughly 6 to 11 cycle PCR used barcoded and J-beta primers. From each sample, at least 2.5 million paired-end reads containing CDR3 were obtained. TCRdb itself ran the 5' RACE reads through MiXCR, one entry per CDR3 protein. The sample consists of 1.5 million to 2 million distinct CDR3 sequences, roughly two fifths of them appearing once. The sample originates from a study of blood T cells in healthy people across ages. The sequenced sample was blood. This clonotype originated in a human donor in good health. J is TRBJ2-4 and V is TRBV20-1, with 8 bases lining up with TRBD2. The J call may be mistaken, given a closer DNA end match to TRBJ2-5. The CDR3 nucleotides are TGCAGTGCTAGGGACGGGGCAGCGGGGGTCCAAGAGACCCAGTACTTC. Its protein product is CSARDGAAGVQETQYF.